The 3 T cell receptor beta chains given below trace back to one sample, sequenced in a study of HIV-infected patients and healthy controls. TCRdb passed the 5' RACE reads through MiXCR, listing each CDR3 protein once. The sample carries about 63,000 distinct CDR3 sequences, around 17% recorded once. Sequencing used CD4+ T cells from blood. All receptors come from a human donor in good health.

At least ten counts were recorded for this clonotype. V is TRBV5-1 and J is TRBJ1-1; possible D gene TRBD1, 5 bases. V was shortened by 2 bases and J by 4 bases, with 9 bases between the two germline ends. This CDR3 region has 13 residues. Germline V gene sequence: CDR1 SGHRS, CDR2 YFSETQ. Here the CDR3 reads CASSLGVRTEAFF. CDR3 coding DNA: TGCGCCAGCAGCTTAGGGGTTCGCACTGAAGCTTTCTTT.

This chain uses TRBV7-9 with TRBJ2-7, with TRBD2 identical over 7 bases. Losses at the gene ends were 0 bases for V and 5 bases for J; bases not matched to a gene: 7. Germline CDR1 is SEHNR and CDR2 is FQNEAQ (reference sequence). The CDR3 extends over 15 amino acids. This CDR3 is CASSLAQAGVNEQYF. The DNA for the CDR3 is TGTGCCAGCAGCTTAGCGCAGGCGGGGGTAAACGAGCAGTACTTC.

V gene TRBV12-3 or TRBV12-4 combines with J gene TRBJ2-3; TRBD2 matches 13 bases. Losses at the gene ends were 5 bases for V and 11 bases for J; bases not matched to a gene: 10. This CDR3 contains 15 residues. This chain's CDR3 is CASSLGLAGARKQYF. The CDR3 nucleotides are TGTGCCAGCAGTCTCGGACTAGCGGGGGCCAGGAAGCAGTATTTT.